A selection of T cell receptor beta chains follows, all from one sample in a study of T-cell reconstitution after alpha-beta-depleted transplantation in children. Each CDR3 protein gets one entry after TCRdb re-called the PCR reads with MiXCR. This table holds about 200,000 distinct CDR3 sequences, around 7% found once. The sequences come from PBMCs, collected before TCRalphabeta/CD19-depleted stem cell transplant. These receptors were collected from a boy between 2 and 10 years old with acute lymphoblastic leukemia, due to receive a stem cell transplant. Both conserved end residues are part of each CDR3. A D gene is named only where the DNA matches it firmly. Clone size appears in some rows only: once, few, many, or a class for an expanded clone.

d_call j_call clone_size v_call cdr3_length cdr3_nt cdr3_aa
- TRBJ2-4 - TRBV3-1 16 TGTGCCAGCAGCCAAGTGGCAGTTCTCGCCAAAAACATTCAGTACTTC CASSQVAVLAKNIQYF
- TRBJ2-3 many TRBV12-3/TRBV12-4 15 TGTGCCAGCAGCTCGCGGGTCCAGGACACAGATACGCAGTATTTT CASSSRVQDTDTQYF
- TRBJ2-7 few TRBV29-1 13 TGCAGCGTAAACTCGGGGTCTTCCTACGAGCAGTACTTC CSVNSGSSYEQYF
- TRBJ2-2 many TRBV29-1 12 TGCAGCGTTGACAGTTCCACCGGGGAGCTGTTTTTT CSVDSSTGELFF
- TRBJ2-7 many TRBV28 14 TGTGCCAGCAGCGTGCGCGGGCTTACCTACGAGCAGTACTTC CASSVRGLTYEQYF
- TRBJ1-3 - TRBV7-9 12 TGTGCCAGCAGCTTAGTTCTCGGCACCATATATTTT CASSLVLGTIYF
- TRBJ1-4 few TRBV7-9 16 TGTGCCAGCAGCCCAATACAGGGCAGCTTAATGAAAAGACTGTTTTTT CASSPIQGSLMKRLFF
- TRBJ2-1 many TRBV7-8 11 TGTGCCAGCAGCCCCGGGACGGAGCAGTTCTTC CASSPGTEQFF
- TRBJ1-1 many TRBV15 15 TGTGCCACCAGCAGAGATGGGCCGGTCAACACTGAAGCTTTCTTT CATSRDGPVNTEAFF
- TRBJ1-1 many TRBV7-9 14 TGTGCCAGCAGCTTAGTCAGATCGAACACTGAAGCTTTCTTT CASSLVRSNTEAFF
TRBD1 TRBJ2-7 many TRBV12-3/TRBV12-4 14 TGTGCCAGCAGTCGTGGACAGGGTTCCTACGAGCAGTACTTC CASSRGQGSYEQYF
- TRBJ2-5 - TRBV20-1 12 TGCAGTCCCCGACAGAGGATGGAGACCCAGTACTTC CSPRQRMETQYF
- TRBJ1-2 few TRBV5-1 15 TGCGCCAGCAGCTTGGAGCAGAACGCTAACTATGGCTACACCTTC CASSLEQNANYGYTF
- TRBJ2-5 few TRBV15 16 TGTGCCACCAGCAGAGATGGGGCGGGACCCCAAGAGACCCAGTACTTC CATSRDGAGPQETQYF
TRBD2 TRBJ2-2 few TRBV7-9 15 TGTGCCAGCAGCTTAACAGCGGGAGGGACCGGGGAGCTGTTTTTT CASSLTAGGTGELFF
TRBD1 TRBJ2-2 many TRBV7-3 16 TGTGCCAGCAGCCCGGGACAGGGTGGGATGACCGGGGAGCTGTTTTTT CASSPGQGGMTGELFF
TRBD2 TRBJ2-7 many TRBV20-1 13 TGCAGTTATAGCGGGGGCAGCTCCTACGAGCAGTACTTC CSYSGGSSYEQYF
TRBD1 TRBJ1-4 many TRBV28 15 TGTGCCAGCAGCCGAAATCAGGGGGCAGGAGAAAAACTGTTTTTT CASSRNQGAGEKLFF
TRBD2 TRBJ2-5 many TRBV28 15 TGTGCCAGCAGCCAACTCACTAGCGGGAATTCCTTCCAGTACTTC CASSQLTSGNSFQYF
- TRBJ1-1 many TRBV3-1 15 TGTGCCAGCAGCCAAGTTTTAGAGCCTAACACTGAAGCTTTCTTT CASSQVLEPNTEAFF
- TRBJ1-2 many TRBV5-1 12 TGCGCCAGCAGCTTGGATTTTTGGGGCTACACCTTC CASSLDFWGYTF
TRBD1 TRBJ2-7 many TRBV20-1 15 TGCAGTGCTAGGGGCGGACAGGCGCAGGCCCACGAGCAGTACTTC CSARGGQAQAHEQYF
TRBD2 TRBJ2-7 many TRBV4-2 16 TGTGCCAGCAGCCAAGATCCTAGCGGGGGCTCCTACGAGCAGTACTTC CASSQDPSGGSYEQYF
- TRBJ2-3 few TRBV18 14 TGTGCCAGCTCACCCGACTACAGAACAGATACGCAGTATTTT CASSPDYRTDTQYF
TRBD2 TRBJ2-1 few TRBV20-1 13 TGCAGTGCCCCTAGCGGGGACCACAATGAGCAGTTCTTC CSAPSGDHNEQFF
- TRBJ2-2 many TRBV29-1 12 TGCAGCGTCACTCCGGGGTCCGGGGAGCTGTTTTTT CSVTPGSGELFF
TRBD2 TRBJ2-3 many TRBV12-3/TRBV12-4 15 TGTGCCAGCAGTTTTGGGGGGGGGAGGATAGATACGCAGTATTTT CASSFGGGRIDTQYF
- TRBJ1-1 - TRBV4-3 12 TGCGCCAGCAGCCAAGCAGGGTCTGAAGCTTTCTTT CASSQAGSEAFF
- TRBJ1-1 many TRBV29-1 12 TGCAGCGTCCAGCGGGTGAACACTGAAGCTTTCTTT CSVQRVNTEAFF
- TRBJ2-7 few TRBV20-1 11 TGCAGTGCACACAGGGTCGACGAGCAGTACTTC CSAHRVDEQYF
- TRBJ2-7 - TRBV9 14 TGTGCCAGCAGCGTAGATGGGGCGGGCTACGAGCAGTACTTC CASSVDGAGYEQYF
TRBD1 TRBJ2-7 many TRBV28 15 TGTGCCAGCAGTTTTAGGGACAGCTCCCGGGACGAGCAGTACTTC CASSFRDSSRDEQYF
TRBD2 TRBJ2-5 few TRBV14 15 TGTGCCAGCAGCCTATTAACTAGCGGGGTAGAGACCCAGTACTTC CASSLLTSGVETQYF
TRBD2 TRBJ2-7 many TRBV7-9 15 TGTGCCAGCAGCCTGCTGACTAGCGGGTCTGACGAGCAGTACTTC CASSLLTSGSDEQYF
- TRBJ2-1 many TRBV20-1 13 TGCAGTGCGAGAGGTCCCACAGAGGGTGAGCAGTTCTTC CSARGPTEGEQFF
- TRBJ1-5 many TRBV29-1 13 TGCAGCGTTCGGGACGGTGGAAATCAGCCCCAGCATTTT CSVRDGGNQPQHF
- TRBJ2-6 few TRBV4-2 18 TGTGCCAGCAGCCAAGAAAGTGGGTCCTTCTCTGGGGCCAACGTCCTGACTTTC CASSQESGSFSGANVLTF
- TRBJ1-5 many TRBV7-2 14 TGTGCCAGCAGCTTAGGTAGAGCTAATCAGCCCCAGCATTTT CASSLGRANQPQHF
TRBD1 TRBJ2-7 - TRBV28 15 TGTGCCAGCAGTAGGTCAGGACAGGGTATCTACGAGCAGTACTTC CASSRSGQGIYEQYF
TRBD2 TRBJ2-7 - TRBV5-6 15 TGTGCCAGCGGCCTGGGGCTAGCGGGATTCTACGAGCAGTACTTC CASGLGLAGFYEQYF
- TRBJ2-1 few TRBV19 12 TGTGCCAGTAGAGTGGGCTACAATGAGCAGTTCTTC CASRVGYNEQFF
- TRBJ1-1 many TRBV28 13 TGTGCCAGCAGGAATCCCCTAAACACTGAAGCTTTCTTT CASRNPLNTEAFF
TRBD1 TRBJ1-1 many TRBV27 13 TGTGCCAGCAGTTTAGGGGACAGGGACGAAGCTTTCTTT CASSLGDRDEAFF
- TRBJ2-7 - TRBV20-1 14 TGCAGTGCCGAAGCTCGGGACGGCAACTACGAGCAGTACTTC CSAEARDGNYEQYF
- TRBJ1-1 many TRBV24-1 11 TGTGCCACCCAGGACGCAGAAGAAGCTTTCTTT CATQDAEEAFF
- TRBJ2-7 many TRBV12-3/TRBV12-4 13 TGTGCCAGCAGCAAAACCCAGGGCTCCGAGCAGTACTTC CASSKTQGSEQYF
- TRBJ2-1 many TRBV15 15 TGTGCCACCAGCCGAGTAGCGGCCTCCTACAATGAGCAGTTCTTC CATSRVAASYNEQFF
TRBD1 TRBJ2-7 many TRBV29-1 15 TGCAGCGCTGAGACGGGGACAGCGAGCTCCTACGAGCAGTACTTC CSAETGTASSYEQYF
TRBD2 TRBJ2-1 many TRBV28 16 TGTGCCAGCAGTTCTCGACTAGCAGAGCCCATGAGTGAGCAGTTCTTC CASSSRLAEPMSEQFF